The clone carrying this TCR beta chain was counted ten times or more. Its specificity is not known. Specified treatment: roughly 18 received Ad26.COV2.S at low or high dose, single or two shots; 5 received placebo; per-sample allocation not given. All samples were drawn on day 63, counting from the first vaccine or placebo injection. It was an adult aged 18-55 years in Boston who was the donor. There are 14 residues in the CDR3. V was pared by 5 bases and J by 6 bases, with 18 bases between. Germline loops: CDR1 SGHNT, CDR2 YYREEE (reference sequence). The data were obtained in a study of Ad26.COV2.S vaccination and SARS-CoV-2 variants. Study-level findings and limits: Similar non-spike TCR breadth was observed in recipients of vaccine and of placebo.

Sequencing was performed with immunoSEQ multiplex PCR; in TCRdb, only in-frame clones are kept and a portion is missing. The data hold about 410,000 clones, with over 80% observed a single time. The receptor comes from a person between 18 and 65 years old who received the Ad26.COV2.S COVID-19 vaccine or a placebo. The rearrangement links TRBV5-4 to TRBJ2-7, with D uncertain. The specimen comprised peripheral blood, sampled in a trial of Ad26.COV2.S vaccine versus placebo. This CDR3 is CASSPSHIAPEQYF. The DNA of the CDR3 is TGTGCCAGCAGTCCGAGCCATATAGCTCCCGAGCAGTACTTC.